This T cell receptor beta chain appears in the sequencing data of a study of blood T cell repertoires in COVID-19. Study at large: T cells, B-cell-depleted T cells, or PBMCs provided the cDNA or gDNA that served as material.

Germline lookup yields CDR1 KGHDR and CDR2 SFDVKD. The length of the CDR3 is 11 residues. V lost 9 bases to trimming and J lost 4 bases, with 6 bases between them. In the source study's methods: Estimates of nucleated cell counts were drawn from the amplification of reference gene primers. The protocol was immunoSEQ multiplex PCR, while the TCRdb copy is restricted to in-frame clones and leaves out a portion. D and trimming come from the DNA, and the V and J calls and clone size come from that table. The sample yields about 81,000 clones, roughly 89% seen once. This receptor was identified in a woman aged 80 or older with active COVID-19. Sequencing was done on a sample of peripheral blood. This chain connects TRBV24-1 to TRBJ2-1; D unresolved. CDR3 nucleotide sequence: TGTGCCACCTCCTCGTACAATGAGCAGTTCTTC. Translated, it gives CATSSYNEQFF.